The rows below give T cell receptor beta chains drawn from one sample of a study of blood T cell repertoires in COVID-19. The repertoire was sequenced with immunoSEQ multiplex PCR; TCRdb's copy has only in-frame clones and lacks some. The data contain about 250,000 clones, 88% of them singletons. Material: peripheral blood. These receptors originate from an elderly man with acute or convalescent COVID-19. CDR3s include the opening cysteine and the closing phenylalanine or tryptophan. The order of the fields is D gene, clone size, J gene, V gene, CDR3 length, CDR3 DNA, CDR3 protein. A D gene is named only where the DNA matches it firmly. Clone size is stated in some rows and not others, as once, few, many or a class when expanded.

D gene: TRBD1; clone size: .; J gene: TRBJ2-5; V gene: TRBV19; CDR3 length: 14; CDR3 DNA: TGTGCCAGTAGTCCAACAGGGGTTGGGGAGACCCAGTACTTC; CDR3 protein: CASSPTGVGETQYF
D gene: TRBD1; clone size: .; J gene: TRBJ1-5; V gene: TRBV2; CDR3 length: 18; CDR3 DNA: TGTGCCAGCAAGAGGGGCGTACAGGGGGCATTTAGCAATCAGCCCCAGCATTTT; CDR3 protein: CASKRGVQGAFSNQPQHF
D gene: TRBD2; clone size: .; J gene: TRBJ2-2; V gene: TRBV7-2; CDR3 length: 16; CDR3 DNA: TGTGCCAGCAGCAGCCCGGGACTAGCGGCCACCGGGGAGCTGTTTTTT; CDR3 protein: CASSSPGLAATGELFF
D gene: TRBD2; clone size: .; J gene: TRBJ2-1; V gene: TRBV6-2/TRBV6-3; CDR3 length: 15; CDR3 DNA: TGTGCCAGCAGTTTGGGACTAGCGGGGGGGAATGAGCAGTTCTTC; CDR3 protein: CASSLGLAGGNEQFF
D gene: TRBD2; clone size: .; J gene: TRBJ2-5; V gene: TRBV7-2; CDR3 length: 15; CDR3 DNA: TGTGCCAGCAGCTTGGGGAAACTAGCGGGAGAGACCCAGTACTTC; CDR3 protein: CASSLGKLAGETQYF
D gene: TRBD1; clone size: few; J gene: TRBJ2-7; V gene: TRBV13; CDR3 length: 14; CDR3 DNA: TGTGCCAGCAGTCAAGAAGGGGGCGCCTACGAGCAGTACTTC; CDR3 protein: CASSQEGGAYEQYF
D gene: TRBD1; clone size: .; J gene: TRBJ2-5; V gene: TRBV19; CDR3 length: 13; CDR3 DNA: TGTGCCAGTCGGGACAGGGGGGAAGAGACCCAGTACTTC; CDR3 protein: CASRDRGEETQYF
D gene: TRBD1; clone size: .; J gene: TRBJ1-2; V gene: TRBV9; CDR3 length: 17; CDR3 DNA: TGTGCCAGCAGCCCCTCCCCCGACAGGGGGAGTTACTATGGCTACACCTTC; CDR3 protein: CASSPSPDRGSYYGYTF
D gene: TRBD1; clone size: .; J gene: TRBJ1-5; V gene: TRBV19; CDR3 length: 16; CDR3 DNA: TGTGCCAGTAGTTCGACAGGGCGAACAAGCAATCAGCCCCAGCATTTT; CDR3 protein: CASSSTGRTSNQPQHF
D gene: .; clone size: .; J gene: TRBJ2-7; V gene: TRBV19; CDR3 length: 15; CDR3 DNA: TGTGCCAGTAGTATAGATCGGACAGTGCAGTACGAGCAGTACTTC; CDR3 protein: CASSIDRTVQYEQYF
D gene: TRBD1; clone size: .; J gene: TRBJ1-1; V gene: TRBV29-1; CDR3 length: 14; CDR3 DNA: TGCAGCGTTGGGGACAGGGTAACTAACACTGAAGCTTTCTTT; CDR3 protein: CSVGDRVTNTEAFF
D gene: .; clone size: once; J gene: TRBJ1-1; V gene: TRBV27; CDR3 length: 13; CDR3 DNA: TGTGCCAGCTGGCGGTGGCCGAACACTGAAGCTTTCTTT; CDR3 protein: CASWRWPNTEAFF
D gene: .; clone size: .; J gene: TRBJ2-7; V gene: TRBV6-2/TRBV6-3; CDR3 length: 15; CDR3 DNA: TGTGCCAGCAGTTACGCGGGGACGTACTCCTACGAGCAGTACTTC; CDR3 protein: CASSYAGTYSYEQYF
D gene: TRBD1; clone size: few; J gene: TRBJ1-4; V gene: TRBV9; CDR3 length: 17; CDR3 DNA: TGTGCCAGCAGCGTAAAAGGCAGGGGACAGGGGGAAGAAAAACTGTTTTTT; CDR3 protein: CASSVKGRGQGEEKLFF
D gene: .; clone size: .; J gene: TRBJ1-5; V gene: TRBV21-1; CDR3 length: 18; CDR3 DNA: TGTGCCAGCAGCGCCCGGGACAACGTTTCCATTGGCAATCAGCCCCAGCATTTT; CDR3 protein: CASSARDNVSIGNQPQHF
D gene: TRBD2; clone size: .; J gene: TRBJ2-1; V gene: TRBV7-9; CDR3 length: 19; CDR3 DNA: TGTGCCAGCAGCGACGAGGGATTCGGCCAACTAGCGGGAGGAAATGAGCAGTTCTTC; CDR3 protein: CASSDEGFGQLAGGNEQFF
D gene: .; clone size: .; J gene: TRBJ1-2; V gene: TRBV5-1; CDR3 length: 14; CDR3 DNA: TGCGCCAGCAGCTTGGTGGAGGTCGGCTATGGCTACACCTTC; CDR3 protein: CASSLVEVGYGYTF
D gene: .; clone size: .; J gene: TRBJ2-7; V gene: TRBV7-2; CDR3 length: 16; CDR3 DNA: TGTGCCAGCAGCTACGGGATACAAACAACCTCCTACGAGCAGTACTTC; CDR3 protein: CASSYGIQTTSYEQYF
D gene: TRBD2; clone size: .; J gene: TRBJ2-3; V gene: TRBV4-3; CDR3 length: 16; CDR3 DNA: TGCGCCAGCAGCCAAGGGACTAGCGGGAGCCCAGATACGCAGTATTTT; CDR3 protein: CASSQGTSGSPDTQYF
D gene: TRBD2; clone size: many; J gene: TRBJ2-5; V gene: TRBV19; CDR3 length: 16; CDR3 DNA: TGTGCCAGTAGTTTCGGACTAGCGGGAGGGTCTGAGACCCAGTACTTC; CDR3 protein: CASSFGLAGGSETQYF
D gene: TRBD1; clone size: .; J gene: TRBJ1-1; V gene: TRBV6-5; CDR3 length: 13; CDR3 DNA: TGTGCCAGCAGGCGGGGACAGTACACTGAAGCTTTCTTC; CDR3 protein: CASRRGQYTEAFF
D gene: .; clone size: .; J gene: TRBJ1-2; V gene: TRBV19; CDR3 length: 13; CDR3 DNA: TGTGCCAGTAGTATAGGGCAGGGGAGCGGCTACACCTTC; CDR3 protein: CASSIGQGSGYTF
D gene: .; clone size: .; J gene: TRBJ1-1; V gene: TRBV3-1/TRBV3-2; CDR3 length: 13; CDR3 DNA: TGTGCCAGCAGCCTGAGCCTAACCCTAGAAGCTTTCTTT; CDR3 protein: CASSLSLTLEAFF
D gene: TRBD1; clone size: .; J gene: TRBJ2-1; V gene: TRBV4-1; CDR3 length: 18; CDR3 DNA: TGCGCCAGCAGCCATACCCGCCTCGGAGACCCGGCCGGACAGGGCAAATTCTTC; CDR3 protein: CASSHTRLGDPAGQGKFF
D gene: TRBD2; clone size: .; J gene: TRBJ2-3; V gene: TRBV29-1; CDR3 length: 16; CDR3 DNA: TGCAGCGTTGATCTAGCGGGAGGGCCGACGGCGGATACGCAGTATTTT; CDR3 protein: CSVDLAGGPTADTQYF
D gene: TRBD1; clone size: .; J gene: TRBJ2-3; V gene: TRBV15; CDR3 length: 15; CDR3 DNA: TGTGCCACCAGCAGGGGACAGGGGAGTACAGATACGCAGTATTTT; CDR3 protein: CATSRGQGSTDTQYF
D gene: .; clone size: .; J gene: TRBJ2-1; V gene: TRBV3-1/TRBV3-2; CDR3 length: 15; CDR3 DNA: TGTGCCAGCAGCCAACCTCTTAGCTCCTACAATGAGCAGTTCTTC; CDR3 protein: CASSQPLSSYNEQFF
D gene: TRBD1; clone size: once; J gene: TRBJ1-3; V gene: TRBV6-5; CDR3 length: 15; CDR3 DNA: TGTGCCAGCAGGAAGTGGGGACAGTCTGGAAACACCATATATTTT; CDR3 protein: CASRKWGQSGNTIYF